This T cell receptor (beta chain) was observed in a study of blood T cells in healthy people across ages. In this sample, this clonotype turned up a few times. After removal of 5 bases from V and 3 bases from J, the junction contained 18 bases not matched to a gene. The V gene's germline CDR1 is SGHTA and CDR2 FQGNSA. The CDR3 has 19 amino acids. Primers used in a second PCR of about 6 to 12 cycles were a sample-barcoded 5' primer and a J-beta primer mix. TCRdb called the 5' RACE reads again in MiXCR, with one record for every CDR3 protein. Of around 780,000 distinct CDR3 sequences in the sample, 56% are singletons; the top ten hold around 24%.

The receptor's source is a man aged 40-49 years in good health. Sequences were obtained from blood. The chain couples TRBV7-2 to TRBJ2-7; TRBD2 matches at 11 bases. CDR3 sequence reads: CASSPHGWRTSGRLYEQYF. In DNA form, the CDR3 reads TGTGCCAGCAGCCCTCACGGGTGGAGGACTAGCGGGCGGCTCTACGAGCAGTACTTC.